This TCR beta chain came from a study of blood T cell repertoires in COVID-19. Study-wide background: PBMCs, B-cell-depleted T cells, or T cells provided the cDNA or gDNA that made up the material.

TCRdb keeps only in-frame clones here, not all; method: immunoSEQ multiplex PCR. Altogether approximately 130,000 clones are present, approximately 84% being singletons, with the ten largest covering around 13%. Trimming removed 2 bases from V and 7 bases from J, with 14 bases in between. Germline assignment: CDR1 KGHSH and CDR2 LQKENI. This CDR3 region has 14 residues. Sample: peripheral blood. This rearrangement joins TRBV18 to TRBJ1-1; D gene unclear. This clonotype was obtained from a human donor in a cohort sampled during active COVID-19. For the CDR3, the DNA is TGTGCCAGCTCACCATCCTGGGAACGGGGTGAAGCTTTCTTT. Protein product: CASSPSWERGEAFF.